One T cell receptor beta chain is described in this entry. Its antigen remains unknown. The treatment denotes: some 20 received Ad26.COV2.S at low or high dose, single or two shots; 5 received placebo; per-sample allocation not given. Samples were taken on day 63 after the first vaccine or placebo injection. These data are taken from a study of Ad26.COV2.S vaccination and SARS-CoV-2 variants. Study-wide background: The vaccine Ad26.COV2.S was put into the muscle once, or twice with 56 days between.

General study results and limits: Similar non-spike TCR breadth was seen in vaccine and placebo recipients. TCR breadth and depth analyses may have underestimated total T cell responses.

Trimming pared 9 bases from V and 2 bases from J, leaving 16 bases between. Germline lookup yields CDR1 MNHEY and CDR2 SVGAGI. This CDR3 is 14 amino acids long. Assay: immunoSEQ multiplex PCR; the TCRdb copy retains only in-frame clones and omits some. The top ten clones hold under 4% of a sample with roughly 390,000 clones, approximately 86% of them seen once. This clonotype was obtained from a person between 18 and 60 years old who received the Ad26.COV2.S COVID-19 vaccine or a placebo. The chain recombines TRBV6-5 with TRBJ1-2; TRBD1 is a possible D gene (5 bases). Sequences were derived from peripheral blood, sampled in a trial of Ad26.COV2.S vaccine versus placebo. DNA for the CDR3: TGTGCCAGTACAGGACGGATATTAAACTATGGCTACACCTTC. This codes for CASTGRILNYGYTF.